One and the same sample provided the 28 T cell receptor beta chains below, sequenced in a study of radiotherapy plus CTLA-4 blockade in lung cancer. Here immunoSEQ multiplex PCR was the method, and the copy in TCRdb shows in-frame clones only, minus some. The data contain tens of thousands of clones, roughly 60% of them singletons. Sequences were derived from peripheral blood, sampled from a patient treated with radiotherapy plus ipilimumab. The receptors were sampled from a human donor with non-small cell lung cancer who had a partial response to radiotherapy plus ipilimumab.

The chain joins TRBV19 to TRBJ2-2; 10 bases are a match to TRBD1. Germline V gene sequence: CDR1 LNHDA, CDR2 SQIVND (reference sequence). V gave up 5 bases and J gave up 7 bases; unmatched junction bases: 10. The CDR3 covers 16 residues. This chain's CDR3 is CASSLGRQGAGGELFF. The CDR3 bases are TGTGCCAGTAGTCTTGGACGACAGGGGGCGGGCGGGGAGCTGTTTTTT.

The chain is built from TRBV10-2 and TRBJ2-7; 9 bases are shared with TRBD2. Germline values: CDR1 WSHSY, CDR2 SAAADI. This CDR3 has 13 residues. Germline trimming cut 6 bases from V and 7 bases from J; bases unmatched to any gene: 7. The CDR3 DNA follows: TGCGCCAGCAGATTAGCGGGAGCGGGTGAGCAGTACTTC. Translating it yields CASRLAGAGEQYF.

The chain recombines TRBV4-1 with TRBJ2-5; TRBD2 matches at 9 bases. The CDR3 covers 15 residues. CDR1 is MGHRA and CDR2 is YSYEKL in the germline V gene. The V and J ends lost 2 bases and 3 bases, in that order; junction bases with no gene match: 4. Here the CDR3 reads CASSQPTSGKETQYF. CDR3 sequence (DNA): TGCGCCAGCAGCCAACCGACTAGCGGAAAAGAGACCCAGTACTTC.

This rearrangement joins TRBV30 to TRBJ2-3; 10 nucleotides align to TRBD2. Germline V gene sequence: CDR1 GTSNPN, CDR2 SVGIG (reference sequence). Trimming at V came to 7 bases and at J to 4 bases, leaving 5 bases not matched to a gene. The CDR3 sequence is 13 residues long. CDR3 in amino acids: CASIAGGADTQYF. In DNA, the CDR3 is TGTGCCTCCATAGCGGGGGGCGCAGATACGCAGTATTTT.

The chain couples TRBV30 to TRBJ1-1; D is uncertain. The CDR3 is 13 residues long. Germline CDR1 and CDR2: GTSNPN and SVGIG (reference sequence). V gave up 3 bases and J gave up 4 bases, with 12 bases separating them. This CDR3 reads CAWSADSGTEAFF. CDR3 bases: TGTGCCTGGAGCGCGGACTCTGGCACTGAAGCTTTCTTT.

The V and J genes are TRBV6-1 and TRBJ1-2; no clear D. This CDR3 region has 12 residues. Trimming pared 8 bases from V and 8 bases from J, leaving 15 bases between. The germline gives CDR1 MNHNS, CDR2 SASEGT. The CDR3 spells CASGPRVGGYTF. Written as DNA, the CDR3 is TGTGCCAGCGGTCCGCGGGTGGGCGGCTACACCTTC.

The CDR3 nucleotides read TGTGCCAGTAGTATTGGGGGACTAGCGGGTCACAATGAGCAGTTCTTC. Translated, it gives CASSIGGLAGHNEQFF. The chain carries TRBV19 and TRBJ2-1; 12 bases fit TRBD2. The ends lost 3 bases at V and 5 bases at J; junction bases unmatched: 5. Looked up from germline, CDR1 is LNHDA and CDR2 is SQIVND (reference sequence). This CDR3 comprises 16 residues.

The rearrangement joins TRBV27 to TRBJ2-5; D may be TRBD1 (6 bases). The germline V gene encodes CDR1 MNHEY and CDR2 SMNVEV (reference sequence). With 0 bases removed from V and 1 base from J, the gap between germline ends came to 9 bases. The CDR3 runs 15 residues. In nucleotides, the CDR3 is TGTGCCAGCAGTTTATCGCAGGGGCCCCAAGAGACCCAGTACTTC. This gives the protein CASSLSQGPQETQYF.

This chain joins TRBV6-5 and TRBJ2-1; TRBD2 is a possible D gene (5 bases). The CDR3 sequence is 16 residues long. Deletions cut 4 bases from V and 4 bases from J, with 17 bases between. CDR1 and CDR2 from the germline V gene are MNHEY and SVGAGI. CDR3 bases: TGTGCCAGCAGTTCCATTTCTGGCGGGTCTTACAATGAGCAGTTCTTC. Its protein is CASSSISGGSYNEQFF.

The chain uses TRBV7-8 and TRBJ2-1, with D possibly TRBD2 on 6 matching bases. The CDR3 extends over 14 amino acids. Germline lookup yields CDR1 SGHVS and CDR2 FQNEAQ. Trimming pared 0 bases from V and 9 bases from J, leaving 12 bases between. CDR3 sequence reads: CASSLADGSGEQFF. In DNA, the CDR3 is TGTGCCAGCAGCTTAGCGGACGGGAGCGGTGAGCAGTTCTTC.

Ten or more counts support this clone. V usage is TRBV4-2 and J usage is TRBJ1-2; TRBD1 might be the D (5 bases). The CDR3 runs to 14 residues. Per the germline V gene, CDR1 is LGHNA and CDR2 is YNFKEQ. V lost 0 bases to trimming and J lost 4 bases, with 9 bases between them. CDR3 nucleotides: TGTGCCAGCAGCCAAGAAGGGGCAGTCTATGGCTACACCTTC. This gives the protein CASSQEGAVYGYTF.

In its sample, this clone was seen a few times. This chain links TRBV7-2 with TRBJ1-5, with D possibly matching TRBD1 (6 bases). V lost 2 bases to trimming and J lost 5 bases, with 13 bases between them. CDR1 and CDR2 (germline): SGHTA, FQGNSA. The CDR3 length is 15 residues. The CDR3: CASSLTPGGHQPQHF. CDR3 nucleotides: TGTGCCAGCAGCTTAACGCCTGGGGGCCATCAGCCCCAGCATTTT.

The gene calls are TRBV30 and TRBJ2-7; D is perhaps TRBD1 (5 bases). CDR1 and CDR2 (germline): GTSNPN, SVGIG (reference sequence). This CDR3 has 12 residues. Trimming removed 0 bases from V and 5 bases from J, with 8 bases in between. In DNA form, the CDR3 reads TGTGCCTGGAGTGTAACAGGTCACGAGCAGTACTTC. Its protein is CAWSVTGHEQYF.

The chain employs TRBV4-2 and TRBJ2-5, with D perhaps TRBD1 (5 bases). The CDR3 has 15 residues. Germline V gene sequence: CDR1 LGHNA, CDR2 YNFKEQ. Trimming left V 1 base short and J 1 base short, with 10 bases between. The CDR3 here is CASSQVGRGQETQYF. CDR3 DNA sequence: TGTGCCAGCAGCCAAGTCGGTAGGGGCCAAGAGACCCAGTACTTC.

The chain recombines TRBV5-4 with TRBJ2-5; TRBD1 is a possible D gene (6 bases). The CDR3 is 16 amino acids. The germline V gene has CDR1 SGHNT and CDR2 YYREEE (reference sequence). Trimming took off 0 bases at V and 0 bases at J, with 12 bases between the two ends. The CDR3 DNA sequence: TGTGCCAGCAGCTTGGGGGCGCGACAGGACCAAGAGACCCAGTACTTC. This sequence encodes CASSLGARQDQETQYF.

This chain joins TRBV7-3 and TRBJ2-5; a possible D gene is TRBD1 (5 bases). CDR1 and CDR2 (germline): SGHTA, FQGTGA. This CDR3 has 14 amino acids. V was clipped by 2 bases and J by 2 bases, with 9 bases between them. Here the CDR3 DNA reads TGTGCCAGCAGCTTATCAGGGTTTCAAGAGACCCAGTACTTC. The encoded protein is CASSLSGFQETQYF.

The chain has TRBV2 and TRBJ2-7, with 7 bases that match TRBD2. This CDR3 has 15 amino acids. Germline CDR1 reads SNHLY; CDR2 reads FYNNEI. Losses at the gene ends were 8 bases for V and 4 bases for J; bases not matched to a gene: 14. The chain's CDR3 is CASGGVGGGRYEQYF. The CDR3 DNA reads as TGTGCCAGCGGGGGGGTTGGGGGAGGAAGGTACGAGCAGTACTTC.

The J gene is TRBJ2-5, the V gene TRBV7-9, with no clear D. The J call is uncertain, as TRBJ2-7 better fits the DNA end. The CDR3 is 12 residues long. Germline CDR1 reads SEHNR; CDR2 reads FQNEAQ (reference sequence). The CDR3 region has the DNA TGTGCCAGCAGCTTAGCCGACAACGAGCAGTACTTC. This sequence encodes CASSLADNEQYF.

A few counts support this clone. The chain combines TRBV5-1 with TRBJ1-2, with no clear D. This CDR3 contains 13 residues. V shed 0 bases and J shed 6 bases, with 9 bases lying between them. CDR1 SGHRS and CDR2 YFSETQ come from the germline V gene. CDR3 residues: CASSLAGWDGYTF. The CDR3 DNA is TGCGCCAGCAGCTTGGCGGGGTGGGATGGCTACACCTTC.

The chain couples TRBV7-9 to TRBJ2-3, with 9 positions matching TRBD2. V trimming: 2 bases; J trimming: 6 bases; junction bases outside the gene matches: 6. Germline assignment: CDR1 SEHNR and CDR2 FQNEAQ (reference sequence). The CDR3 length is 15 residues. The CDR3 region has the DNA TGTGCCAGCAGCTTAAATCTAGCGGGAAGCGATACGCAGTATTTT. Its translation: CASSLNLAGSDTQYF.

This rearrangement joins TRBV19 to TRBJ2-7; D possibly corresponds to TRBD1 (5 bases). Germline loops: CDR1 LNHDA, CDR2 SQIVND (reference sequence). Between the trimmed V and J ends, which lost 5 bases and 0 bases, there was a span of 14 bases. The CDR3 loop spans 15 amino acids. The CDR3 sequence is CASSFDSSSSYEQYF. For the CDR3, the DNA is TGTGCCAGTAGTTTTGACAGCTCAAGCTCCTACGAGCAGTACTTC.

This clone was counted many times. The chain uses TRBV30 and TRBJ2-1; 8 bases are a match to TRBD2. The CDR3 spans 12 residues. CDR1 and CDR2 from the germline V gene are GTSNPN and SVGIG (reference sequence). The ends lost 1 base at V and 9 bases at J; junction bases unmatched: 2. The DNA for the CDR3 is TGTGCCTGGAGTGAAGCGGGAGTTGAGCAGTTCTTC. Residues: CAWSEAGVEQFF. The entire variable domain, with the rest obtained from reference TRBV30 and TRBJ2-1, is as follows: SQTIHQWPATLVQPVGSPLSLECTVEGTSNPNLYWYRQAAGRGLQLLFYSVGIGQISSEVPQNLSASRPQDRQFILSSKKLLLSDSGFYLCAWSEAGVEQFFGPGTRLTVL.

This chain joins TRBV4-1 and TRBJ2-3, with TRBD2 identical over 12 bases. The CDR3 has 18 amino acids. After removal of 0 bases from V and 5 bases from J, the junction contained 9 bases not matched to a gene. Germline CDR1 MGHRA, CDR2 YSYEKL. The CDR3 loop is CASSQDPSSGGARDTQYF. In DNA, the CDR3 is TGCGCCAGCAGCCAAGACCCTTCTAGCGGGGGGGCGAGAGATACGCAGTATTTT.

This chain connects TRBV12-5 to TRBJ1-5; TRBD1 might be the D (6 bases). Germline V gives CDR1 LGHNT, CDR2 FRNRAP. CDR3 length: 16 amino acids. V was pared by 5 bases and J by 0 bases, with 14 bases between. CDR3 in amino acids: CASGTDRKYSNQPQHF. In nucleotides, the CDR3 is TGTGCTAGTGGTACCGACAGGAAGTATAGCAATCAGCCCCAGCATTTT.

This clone was found once. Here the CDR3 reads CASSLLAGAGSNEQFF. DNA of the CDR3: TGCGCCAGCAGCTTACTAGCGGGAGCAGGAAGCAATGAGCAGTTCTTC. This chain links TRBV5-1 with TRBJ2-1; 11 positions agree with TRBD2. The CDR3 is 16 residues long. The germline CDR1 and CDR2 sequences are SGHRS and YFSETQ. The V gene end was trimmed by 2 bases and the J gene end by 6 bases; junction bases not matched to a gene: 7.

J is TRBJ2-5 and V is TRBV5-1; no reliable D call. Germline CDR1 SGHRS, CDR2 YFSETQ. This CDR3 comprises 14 residues. V lost 6 bases and J 7 bases, leaving 19 bases between the germline ends. DNA for the CDR3: TGCGCCAGCACCGACGAAGACTCCAGTTGGACCCAGTACTTC. Its protein is CASTDEDSSWTQYF.

The CDR3 coding sequence is TGTGCCAGCAGTGAATCAGGTCGGGGGGCGCGAGCTTTCTTT. Translating gives CASSESGRGARAFF. The V call is TRBV25-1, the J call TRBJ1-1; TRBD1 is a possible D gene (6 bases). This CDR3 region has 14 residues. CDR1 MGHDK and CDR2 SYGVNS come from the germline V gene. Trimming removed 1 base at V and 10 bases at J, with 16 bases between.

The V and J genes are TRBV5-3 and TRBJ2-4; 7 bases agree with TRBD2. TRBV5-3 is an open reading frame, and its role is uncertain. Unmatched junction bases numbered 4, after V lost 5 bases and J lost 8 bases. CDR3 length equals 12 residues. CDR3 sequence reads: CARRFGGDIQYF. The DNA for the CDR3 is TGTGCCAGAAGGTTTGGGGGGGACATTCAGTACTTC.